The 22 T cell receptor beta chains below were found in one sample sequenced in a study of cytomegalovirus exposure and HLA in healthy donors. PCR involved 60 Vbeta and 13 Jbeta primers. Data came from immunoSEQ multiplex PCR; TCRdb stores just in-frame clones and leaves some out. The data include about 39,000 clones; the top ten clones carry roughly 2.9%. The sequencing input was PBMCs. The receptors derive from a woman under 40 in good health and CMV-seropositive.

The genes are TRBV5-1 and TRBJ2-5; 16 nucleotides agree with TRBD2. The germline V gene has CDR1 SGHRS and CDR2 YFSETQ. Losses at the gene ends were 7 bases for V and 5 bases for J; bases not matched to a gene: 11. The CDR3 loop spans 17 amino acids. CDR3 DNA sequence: TGCGCCAGCGGAGACGGGACTAGCGGGGGGGCCGGGGAGACCCAGTACTTC. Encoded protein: CASGDGTSGGAGETQYF. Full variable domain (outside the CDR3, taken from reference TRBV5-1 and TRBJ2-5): KAGVTQTPRYLIKTRGQQVTLSCSPISGHRSVSWYQQTPGQGLQFLFEYFSETQRNKGNFPGRFSGRQFSNSRSEMNVSTLELGDSALYLCASGDGTSGGAGETQYFGPGTRLLVL.

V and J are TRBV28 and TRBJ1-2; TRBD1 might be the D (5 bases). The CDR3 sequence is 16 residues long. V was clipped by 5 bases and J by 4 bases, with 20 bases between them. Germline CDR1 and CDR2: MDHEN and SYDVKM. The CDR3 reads CASSPHSGAQVYGYTF. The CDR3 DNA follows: TGTGCCAGCAGTCCTCACTCTGGGGCGCAGGTCTATGGCTACACCTTC.

The CDR3 is CASRSGGSETQYF. The DNA of the CDR3 is TGCGCCAGCAGATCGGGGGGCTCGGAGACCCAGTACTTC. The chain carries TRBV5-1 and TRBJ2-5; possible D gene TRBD2, 7 bases. CDR3 length: 13 residues. In germline, CDR1 is SGHRS, CDR2 YFSETQ. Trimming took 5 bases from V and 5 from J, leaving 13 bases between them. The whole variable domain, filled in from reference TRBV5-1 and TRBJ2-5, reads KAGVTQTPRYLIKTRGQQVTLSCSPISGHRSVSWYQQTPGQGLQFLFEYFSETQRNKGNFPGRFSGRQFSNSRSEMNVSTLELGDSALYLCASRSGGSETQYFGPGTRLLVL.

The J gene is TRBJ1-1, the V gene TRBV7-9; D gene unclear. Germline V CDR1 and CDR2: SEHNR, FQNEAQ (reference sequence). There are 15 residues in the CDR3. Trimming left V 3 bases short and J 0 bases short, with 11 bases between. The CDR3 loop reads CASSLRETLNTEAFF. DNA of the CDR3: TGTGCCAGCAGCTTGAGGGAAACCTTGAACACTGAAGCTTTCTTT.

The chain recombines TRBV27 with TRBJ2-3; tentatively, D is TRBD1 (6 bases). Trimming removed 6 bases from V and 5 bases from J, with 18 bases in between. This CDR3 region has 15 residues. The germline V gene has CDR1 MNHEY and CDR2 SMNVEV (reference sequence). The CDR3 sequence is CASRISPQGLDTQYF. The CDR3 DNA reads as TGTGCCAGCAGAATCAGCCCGCAGGGGTTAGATACGCAGTATTTT.

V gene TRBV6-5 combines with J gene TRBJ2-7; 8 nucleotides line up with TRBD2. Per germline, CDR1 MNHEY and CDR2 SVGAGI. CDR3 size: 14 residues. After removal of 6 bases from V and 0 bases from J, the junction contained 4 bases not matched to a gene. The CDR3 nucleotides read TGTGCCAGCAGCCCGGCGGGGGGCTCCTACGAGCAGTACTTC. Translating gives CASSPAGGSYEQYF.

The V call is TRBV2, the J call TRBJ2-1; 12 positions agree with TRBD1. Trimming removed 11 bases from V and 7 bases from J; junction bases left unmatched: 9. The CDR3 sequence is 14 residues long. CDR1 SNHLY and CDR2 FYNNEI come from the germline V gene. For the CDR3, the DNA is TGTGCCTCTAGACGGGACAGGGGGCAGAATGAGCAGTTCTTC. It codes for CASRRDRGQNEQFF.

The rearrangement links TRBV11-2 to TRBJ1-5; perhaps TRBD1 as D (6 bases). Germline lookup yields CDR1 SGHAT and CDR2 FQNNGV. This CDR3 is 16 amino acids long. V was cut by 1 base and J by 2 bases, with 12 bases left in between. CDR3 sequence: CASSLGQWGRNQPQHF. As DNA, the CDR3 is TGTGCCAGCAGCTTAGGTCAATGGGGGCGCAATCAGCCCCAGCATTTT.

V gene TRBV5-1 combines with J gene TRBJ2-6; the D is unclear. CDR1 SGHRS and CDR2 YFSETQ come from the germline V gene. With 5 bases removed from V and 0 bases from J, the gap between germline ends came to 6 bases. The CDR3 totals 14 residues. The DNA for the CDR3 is TGCGCCAGCAGGAAGAGCTCTGGGGCCAACGTCCTGACTTTC. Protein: CASRKSSGANVLTF.

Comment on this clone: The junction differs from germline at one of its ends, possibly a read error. Written as DNA, the CDR3 is TGTGCCATCCACAGGGGCACGAATACCGGGGAGCTGTTTTTT. As protein: CAIHRGTNTGELFF. V usage is TRBV10-3 and J usage is TRBJ2-2; TRBD1 matches 7 bases. The CDR3 loop spans 14 amino acids. Germline values: CDR1 ENHRY, CDR2 SYGVKD.

The CDR3: CASSPPSGVASTDTQYF. The CDR3, as DNA: TGTGCCAGCTCACCACCGTCAGGGGTGGCTAGCACAGATACGCAGTATTTT. This chain uses TRBV18 with TRBJ2-3, with TRBD1 as a possible D gene (6 bases). Germline assignment: CDR1 KGHSH and CDR2 LQKENI. V lost 0 bases and J lost 0, with 13 bases in between. CDR3 length: 17 amino acids.

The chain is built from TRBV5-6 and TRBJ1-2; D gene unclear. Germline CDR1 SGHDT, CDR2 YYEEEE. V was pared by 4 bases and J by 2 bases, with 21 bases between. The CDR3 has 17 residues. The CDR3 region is CASSLTGNPPGNYGYTF. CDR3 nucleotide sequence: TGTGCCAGCAGCCTGACCGGGAACCCCCCCGGGAACTATGGCTACACCTTC.

In DNA form, the CDR3 reads TGTGCCAGTAGTATCACAGGGACTTCACCCCTCCACTTT. Translation: CASSITGTSPLHF. The chain recombines TRBV19 with TRBJ1-6; the D gene is possibly TRBD1 (6 bases). The germline V gene encodes CDR1 LNHDA and CDR2 SQIVND (reference sequence). The CDR3 runs to 13 residues. V lost 3 bases to trimming and J lost 9 bases, with 9 bases between them.

In DNA, the CDR3 is TGTGCCAGCCGCCAGGGATACGAGCAGTACTTC. Residues: CASRQGYEQYF. The rearrangement joins TRBV6-6 to TRBJ2-7; a weak D match, TRBD1 (5 bases). V was pared by 8 bases and J by 4 bases, with 9 bases between. Germline values: CDR1 MNHNY, CDR2 SVGAGI (reference sequence). The CDR3 length is 11 residues.

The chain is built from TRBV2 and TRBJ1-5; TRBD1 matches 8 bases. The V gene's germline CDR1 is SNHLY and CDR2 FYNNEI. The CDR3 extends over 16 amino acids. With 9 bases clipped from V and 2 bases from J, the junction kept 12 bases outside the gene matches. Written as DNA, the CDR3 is TGTGCCAGTCGACAGGGGCTTCCTGGGGGCAATCAGCCCCAGCATTTT. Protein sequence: CASRQGLPGGNQPQHF.

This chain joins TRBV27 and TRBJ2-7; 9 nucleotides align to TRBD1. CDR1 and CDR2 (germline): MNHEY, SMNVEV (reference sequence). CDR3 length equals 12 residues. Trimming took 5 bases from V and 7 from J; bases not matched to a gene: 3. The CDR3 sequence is CASSRTGEEQYF. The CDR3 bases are TGTGCCAGCAGTCGGACAGGGGAGGAGCAGTACTTC.

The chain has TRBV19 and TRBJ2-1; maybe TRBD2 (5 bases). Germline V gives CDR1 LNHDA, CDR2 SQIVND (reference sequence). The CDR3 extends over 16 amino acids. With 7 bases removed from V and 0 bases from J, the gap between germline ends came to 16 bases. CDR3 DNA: TGTGCCAGTACCCCCCATTTGGGGAGCTCCTACAATGAGCAGTTCTTC. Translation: CASTPHLGSSYNEQFF.

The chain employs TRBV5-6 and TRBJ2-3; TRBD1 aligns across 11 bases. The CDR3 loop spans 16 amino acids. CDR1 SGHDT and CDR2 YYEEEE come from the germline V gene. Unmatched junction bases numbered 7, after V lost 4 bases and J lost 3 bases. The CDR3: CASSLRTGGMTDTQYF. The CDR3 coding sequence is TGTGCCAGCAGCCTGAGGACAGGGGGCATGACAGATACGCAGTATTTT.

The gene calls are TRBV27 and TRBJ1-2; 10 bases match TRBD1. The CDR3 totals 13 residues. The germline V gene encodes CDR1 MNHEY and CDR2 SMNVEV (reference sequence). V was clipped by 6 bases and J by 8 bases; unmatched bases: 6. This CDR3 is CASRRDRGEGYTF. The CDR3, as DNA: TGTGCCAGCAGAAGGGACAGGGGAGAAGGCTACACCTTC.

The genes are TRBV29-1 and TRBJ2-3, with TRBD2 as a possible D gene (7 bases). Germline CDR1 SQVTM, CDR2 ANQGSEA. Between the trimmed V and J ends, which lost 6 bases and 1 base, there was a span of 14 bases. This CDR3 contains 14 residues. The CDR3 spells CSVVRGAGTDTQYF. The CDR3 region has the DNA TGCAGCGTAGTTCGGGGGGCGGGCACAGATACGCAGTATTTT.

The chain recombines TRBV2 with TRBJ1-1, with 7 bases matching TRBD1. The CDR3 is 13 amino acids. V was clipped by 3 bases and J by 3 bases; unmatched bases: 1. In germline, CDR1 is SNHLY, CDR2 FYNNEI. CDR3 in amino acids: CASSETGYTEAFF. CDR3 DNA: TGTGCCAGCAGTGAGACAGGGTACACTGAAGCTTTCTTT.

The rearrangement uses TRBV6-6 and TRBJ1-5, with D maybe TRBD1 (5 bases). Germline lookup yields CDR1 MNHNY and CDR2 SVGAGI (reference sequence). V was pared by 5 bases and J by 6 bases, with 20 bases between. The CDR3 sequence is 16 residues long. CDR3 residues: CASSPQGRVSGQPQHF. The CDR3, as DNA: TGTGCCAGCAGTCCCCAGGGCAGGGTTAGTGGTCAGCCCCAGCATTTT.